The 19 T cell receptor beta chains in this list originate from one sample, sequenced in a study of T cell repertoires in cytomegalovirus infection. From the reads, TCRdb called clonotypes with MiXCR, one entry per CDR3 protein. This sample has approximately 770,000 distinct CDR3 sequences; about 29% occur once, and the top ten carry around 14%. These receptors are not linked to any known antigen. The sample was cultured CD8+ T cells from PBMCs, taken from culture after CMV antigen stimulation. The receptors derive from a human donor in good health (CMV status not recorded). Some clones in this sample may be carry-over from other donors' samples.

The sample holds a few counts of this clonotype. CDR3 DNA: TGTGCCAGCAGTTTATGGATCGGGGGGCTGGACACTGAAGCTTTCTTT. Translating it yields CASSLWIGGLDTEAFF. The chain combines TRBV28 with TRBJ1-1; the D gene is possibly TRBD1 (6 bases). Germline CDR1 MDHEN, CDR2 SYDVKM. This CDR3 is 16 amino acids long. V shed 0 bases and J shed 3 bases, with 14 bases lying between them. Based on the CDR3 plus reference TRBV28 and TRBJ1-1, the full variable domain is DVKVTQSSRYLVKRTGEKVFLECVQDMDHENMFWYRQDPGLGLRLIYFSYDVKMKEKGDIPEGYSVSREKKERFSLILESASTNQTSMYLCASSLWIGGLDTEAFFGQGTRLTVV.

The chain is built from TRBV6-1 and TRBJ2-7; D is perhaps TRBD2 (6 bases). CDR1 is MNHNS and CDR2 is SASEGT in the germline V gene. V was clipped by 6 bases and J by 6 bases, with 18 bases between them. This CDR3 is 14 amino acids long. Written as DNA, the CDR3 is TGTGCCAGCAGCCCCCTTCCCCCCGGGAGCGAGCAGTACTTC. Residues: CASSPLPPGSEQYF.

This clonotype was detected many times. This sequence joins TRBV2 and TRBJ2-4, with a possible D match to TRBD1 (6 bases). The CDR3 covers 15 residues. V gave up 6 bases and J gave up 6 bases, with 18 bases separating them. Germline-derived CDR1 and CDR2 are SNHLY and FYNNEI. CDR3 DNA sequence: TGTGCCAGCAGACTACAACAGGGATTAGGAAACATTCAGTACTTC. Its protein product is CASRLQQGLGNIQYF.

In its sample, this clonotype was seen a few times. The J gene is TRBJ2-7, the V gene TRBV6-1, with unresolved D. The CDR3 length is 14 residues. Trimming took off 4 bases at V and 5 bases at J, with 15 bases between the two ends. The germline V gene encodes CDR1 MNHNS and CDR2 SASEGT. DNA for the CDR3: TGTGCCAGCAGTGCGCTTAATTACCGGGACGAGCAGTACTTC. Translated, it gives CASSALNYRDEQYF.

This clonotype was recorded many times. The chain combines TRBV27 with TRBJ1-2; 9 positions match TRBD1. CDR3 length equals 15 residues. V shed 5 bases and J 3 bases; nucleotides not matched to a gene: 7. The V gene's germline CDR1 is MNHEY and CDR2 SMNVEV (reference sequence). CDR3 sequence (DNA): TGTGCCAGCAGTCCGACAGGGGGGATTCACTATGGCTACACCTTC. This translates into CASSPTGGIHYGYTF.

V usage is TRBV4-2 and J usage is TRBJ2-4; weak D call: TRBD2 (6 bases). The V and J ends lost 2 bases and 9 bases respectively, with 17 bases between them. This CDR3 has 15 amino acids. Germline V gives CDR1 LGHNA, CDR2 YNFKEQ. The CDR3 nucleotides are TGTGCCAGCAGCCAATTAGTCGGGGAGGTTCCCATTCAGTACTTC. It is translated as CASSQLVGEVPIQYF.

The J gene is TRBJ1-1, the V gene TRBV15; the D gene is possibly TRBD1 (6 bases). The germline CDR1 and CDR2 sequences are LNHNV and YYDKDF (reference sequence). Between the trimmed V and J ends, which lost 3 bases and 1 base, there was a span of 12 bases. The CDR3 spans 15 residues. The CDR3 nucleotides read TGTGCCACCAGCAGCCCCCAGGGGCAGAACACTGAAGCTTTCTTT. Encoded protein: CATSSPQGQNTEAFF.

Ten or more counts support this clonotype. A much larger clonotype is one base distant, so this may be a read error. J is TRBJ1-1 and V is TRBV12-3 or TRBV12-4; D call uncertain. CDR3 length: 11 amino acids. Deletions cut 6 bases from V and 0 bases from J, with 2 bases between. The CDR3, as DNA: TGTGCCAGCAGCATGAACACTGAAGCTTTCTTT. This encodes CASSMNTEAFF.

The chain joins TRBV9 to TRBJ1-2, with TRBD1 matching 8 bases. The CDR3 is made up of 13 amino acids. The ends lost 10 bases at V and 8 bases at J; junction bases unmatched: 13. Germline lookup yields CDR1 SGDLS and CDR2 YYNGEE. The DNA for the CDR3 is TGTGCCTCCAGAGGACAGGGATCACTCGGCTACACCTTC. This sequence encodes CASRGQGSLGYTF.

This rearrangement joins TRBV6-1 to TRBJ1-1; D remains unclear. This CDR3 comprises 16 residues. Deletions cut 2 bases from V and 0 bases from J, with 13 bases between. The V gene's germline CDR1 is MNHNS and CDR2 SASEGT. CDR3 loop: CASSESGWQVNTEAFF. CDR3 coding DNA: TGTGCCAGCAGTGAATCGGGATGGCAGGTGAACACTGAAGCTTTCTTT.

As concerns this clonotype: A much larger clone lies a single base off, so this may be a read error. V usage is TRBV7-3 and J usage is TRBJ2-7; D call uncertain. Germline lookup yields CDR1 SGHTA and CDR2 FQGTGA. Deletions cut 5 bases from V and 9 bases from J, with 14 bases between. The CDR3 spans 12 residues. CDR3 in amino acids: CASSPTSRGQYF. CDR3 in DNA: TGTGCCAGCAGCCCTACTTCGCGCGGGCAGTACTTC. The full variable domain, its missing parts supplied by reference TRBV7-3 and TRBJ2-7, is GAGVSQTPSNKVTEKGKYVELRCDPISGHTALYWYRQSLGQGPEFLIYFQGTGAADDSGLPNDRFFAVRPEGSVSTLKIQRTERGDSAVYLCASSPTSRGQYFGPGTRLTVT.

The V and J genes are TRBV27 and TRBJ1-6; 8 bases line up with TRBD1. There are 15 residues in the CDR3. Germline V gene lookup returns CDR1 MNHEY and CDR2 SMNVEV (reference sequence). Trimming at V came to 5 bases and at J to 9 bases, leaving 9 bases not matched to a gene. CDR3 region: CASSPSTGGSSPLHF. The CDR3 DNA reads TGTGCCAGCAGTCCATCAACAGGGGGTTCTTCACCCCTCCACTTT.

This clonotype was seen ten or more times. The rearrangement uses TRBV7-3 and TRBJ2-3, with D uncertain. CDR3 length equals 14 residues. Trimming took 5 bases from V and 0 from J, leaving 9 bases between them. CDR1 and CDR2 (germline): SGHTA, FQGTGA. The CDR3 is CASSRDRSTDTQYF. The CDR3 coding sequence is TGTGCCAGCAGCCGTGACCGAAGCACAGATACGCAGTATTTT.

This chain links TRBV7-4 with TRBJ1-2; possibly TRBD1 for D (6 bases). The CDR3 runs to 16 residues. The V end was cut by 1 base, the J end by 6 bases, with 18 bases between. Per the germline V gene, CDR1 is SGHVT and CDR2 is SQSDAQ. This chain's CDR3 is CASSLGAYQGPHGYTF. The CDR3 DNA follows: TGTGCCAGCAGCTTAGGGGCCTATCAGGGGCCCCATGGCTACACCTTC.

This clonotype was seen many times. This chain's CDR3 is CASSWGTGSTEAFF. The CDR3 nucleotides read TGTGCCAGTAGCTGGGGGACAGGGAGTACTGAAGCTTTCTTT. The rearrangement joins TRBV19 to TRBJ1-1; 9 bases agree with TRBD1. J lost 5 bases, V lost 6 bases, and 7 bases had no gene match. The CDR3 loop spans 14 amino acids. Per the germline V gene, CDR1 is LNHDA and CDR2 is SQIVND (reference sequence).

The chain joins TRBV11-2 to TRBJ2-7; D possibly uses TRBD1 or TRBD2 (5 bases each). The V end lost 5 bases, the J end lost 5 bases, and 16 bases lay between the germline ends. Germline values: CDR1 SGHAT, CDR2 FQNNGV. The CDR3 totals 14 residues. The CDR3 coding sequence is TGTGCCAGCAGCGTCCGGCCCCGAGGGGACGAGCAGTACTTC. Encoded protein: CASSVRPRGDEQYF.

The rearrangement uses TRBV7-3 and TRBJ2-6; 8 nucleotides agree with TRBD1. The length of the CDR3 is 18 residues. Germline V lookup: CDR1 SGHTA, CDR2 FQGTGA. The ends lost 0 bases at V and 3 bases at J; junction bases unmatched: 7. Here the CDR3 DNA reads TGTGCCAGCAGCTTAACCGGACAGGGTGTAAGTGGGGCCAACGTCCTGACTTTC. Residues: CASSLTGQGVSGANVLTF.

This clonotype was picked up a small number of times. The chain has TRBV5-8 and TRBJ2-1, with D unclear. This CDR3 region has 15 residues. V was clipped by 0 bases and J by 9 bases, with 16 bases between them. Per the germline V gene, CDR1 is SGHTS and CDR2 is YDEGEE. The CDR3 loop is CASSLVYGPTGEQFF. The CDR3 nucleotides read TGTGCCAGCAGCTTGGTGTACGGCCCCACGGGTGAGCAGTTCTTC.

This clonotype has only a few counts. The chain combines TRBV5-1 with TRBJ2-1; 8 nucleotides agree with TRBD2. V gave up 4 bases and J gave up 4 bases; unmatched junction bases: 10. The V gene's germline CDR1 is SGHRS and CDR2 YFSETQ. The CDR3 has 16 residues. CDR3 region: CASSGPLAGVYNEQFF. The CDR3, as DNA: TGCGCCAGCAGCGGCCCCCTAGCGGGCGTATACAATGAGCAGTTCTTC. The full variable domain, its missing parts supplied by reference TRBV5-1 and TRBJ2-1, is KAGVTQTPRYLIKTRGQQVTLSCSPISGHRSVSWYQQTPGQGLQFLFEYFSETQRNKGNFPGRFSGRQFSNSRSEMNVSTLELGDSALYLCASSGPLAGVYNEQFFGPGTRLTVL.